This T cell receptor (beta chain) is from a study of T cells after yellow fever vaccination. Note on this clonotype: What it binds is not known.

A 5'RACE template-switching step, the method used to make TCR cDNA, added a universal primer site and UMIs. Each CDR3 protein gets one entry after TCRdb re-called the 5' RACE reads with MiXCR. The sample has fewer than 450,000 distinct CDR3 sequences, approximately 4.2% seen once. Study-wide points: It was the secondary response that reached its peak faster, day 5 versus 15, but it was weaker. Within FACS-sorted repertoires, abundant clonotypes contaminating from the bulk population could be present.

Trimming removed 6 bases at V and 2 bases at J, with 12 bases between. The germline V gene has CDR1 MNHNS and CDR2 SASEGT. The CDR3 is 14 amino acids. The receptor was isolated from a young man who received the YFV17D yellow fever vaccine. This chain joins TRBV6-1 and TRBJ2-3; D is unclear. The material sequenced was PBMCs, taken 5 days after the yellow fever booster vaccination. DNA for the CDR3: TGTGCCAGCAGCGCCCTCCACTCCACAGATACGCAGTATTTT. Protein sequence: CASSALHSTDTQYF.